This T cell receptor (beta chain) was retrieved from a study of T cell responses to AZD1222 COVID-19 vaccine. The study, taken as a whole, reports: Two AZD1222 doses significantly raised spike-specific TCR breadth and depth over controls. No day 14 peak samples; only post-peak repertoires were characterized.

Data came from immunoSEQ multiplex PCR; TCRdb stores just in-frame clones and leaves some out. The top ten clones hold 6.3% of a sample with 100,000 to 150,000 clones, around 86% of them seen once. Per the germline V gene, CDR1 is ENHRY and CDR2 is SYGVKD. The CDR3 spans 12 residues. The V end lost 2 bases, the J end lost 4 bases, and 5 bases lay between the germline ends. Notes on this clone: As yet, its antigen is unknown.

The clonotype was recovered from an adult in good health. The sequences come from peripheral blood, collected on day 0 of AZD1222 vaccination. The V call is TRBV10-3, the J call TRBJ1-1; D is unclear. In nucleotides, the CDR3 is TGTGCCATCAGTGAGAGTGTCACTGAAGCTTTCTTT. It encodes CAISESVTEAFF.